A single sample is the source of the 22 T cell receptor beta chains below, sequenced in a study of radiotherapy plus CTLA-4 blockade in lung cancer. Assay: immunoSEQ multiplex PCR; the TCRdb copy retains only in-frame clones and omits some. Found here are 80,000 to 100,000 clones, around 86% of them singletons; the top ten hold roughly 3.5%. The input for sequencing was peripheral blood, taken from a patient treated with radiotherapy plus ipilimumab. The source of these receptors is a human donor with non-small cell lung cancer who had a partial response to radiotherapy plus ipilimumab.

The chain has TRBV15 and TRBJ1-1; D uncertain. Trimming removed 0 bases at V and 1 base at J, with 6 bases between. The CDR3 extends over 14 amino acids. The germline CDR1 and CDR2 sequences are LNHNV and YYDKDF (reference sequence). The CDR3 here is CATSRDRPNTEAFF. The CDR3 DNA is TGTGCCACCAGCAGAGACAGGCCGAACACTGAAGCTTTCTTT.

This clone was recorded once. The chain couples TRBV28 to TRBJ1-4; maybe TRBD1 (5 bases). Germline-derived CDR1 and CDR2 are MDHEN and SYDVKM. The V and J ends lost 3 bases and 8 bases respectively, with 10 bases between them. This CDR3 comprises 13 residues. CDR3: CASSFGGEEKLFF. The CDR3 DNA follows: TGTGCCAGCAGTTTCGGGGGGGAAGAAAAACTGTTTTTT.

This clone was counted only a few times. This chain uses TRBV5-6 with TRBJ1-2; D not resolved. This CDR3 spans 14 amino acids. Trimming left V 1 base short and J 4 bases short, with 11 bases between. Germline V gene lookup returns CDR1 SGHDT and CDR2 YYEEEE. The CDR3 DNA reads TGTGCCAGCAGCTTGAGGACGCGGGGCTATGGCTACACCTTC. This gives the protein CASSLRTRGYGYTF.

This clone was found once. This chain joins TRBV28 and TRBJ1-1, with 7 bases that match TRBD1. Germline lookup yields CDR1 MDHEN and CDR2 SYDVKM. Losses at the gene ends were 6 bases for V and 3 bases for J; bases not matched to a gene: 7. CDR3 length: 14 amino acids. CDR3 residues: CASRQPGGYTEAFF. CDR3 DNA: TGTGCCAGCAGACAACCAGGGGGATACACTGAAGCTTTCTTT. The full variable domain, with the rest looked up from reference TRBV28 and TRBJ1-1, is DVKVTQSSRYLVKRTGEKVFLECVQDMDHENMFWYRQDPGLGLRLIYFSYDVKMKEKGDIPEGYSVSREKKERFSLILESASTNQTSMYLCASRQPGGYTEAFFGQGTRLTVV.

Only one count was recorded for this clone. The J gene is TRBJ2-2, the V gene TRBV4-2; D unclear. Trimming removed 1 base at V and 6 bases at J, with 6 bases between. This CDR3 comprises 13 residues. The germline V gene has CDR1 LGHNA and CDR2 YNFKEQ. The CDR3 sequence: CASSQVEAGELFF. Here the CDR3 DNA reads TGTGCCAGCAGCCAAGTAGAAGCCGGGGAGCTGTTTTTT.

The chain links TRBV6-6 to TRBJ1-6, with 9 bases lining up with TRBD1. Germline assignment: CDR1 MNHNY and CDR2 SVGAGI (reference sequence). Germline trimming cut 6 bases from V and 4 bases from J; bases unmatched to any gene: 1. CDR3 length: 14 amino acids. Written as DNA, the CDR3 is TGTGCCAGCAGCGGGACAGGGTATAATTCACCCCTCCACTTT. Encoded protein: CASSGTGYNSPLHF.

The rearrangement joins TRBV10-3 to TRBJ2-7, with D tentatively TRBD1 (6 bases). V lost 2 bases and J lost 0, with 8 bases in between. The germline CDR1 and CDR2 sequences are ENHRY and SYGVKD. The CDR3 is 14 amino acids. DNA of the CDR3: TGTGCCATCAGTGAGGGACAGAGCTCCTACGAGCAGTACTTC. This sequence encodes CAISEGQSSYEQYF.

The V and J genes are TRBV5-1 and TRBJ2-7; 10 nucleotides agree with TRBD1. The ends lost 0 bases at V and 6 bases at J; junction bases unmatched: 6. This CDR3 spans 15 amino acids. Germline CDR1 SGHRS, CDR2 YFSETQ. The CDR3 coding sequence is TGCGCCAGCAGCTTGGATGGGACAGGGGCATCCGAGCAGTACTTC. The encoded protein is CASSLDGTGASEQYF.

The chain links TRBV2 to TRBJ2-1, with no clear D. Trimming removed 1 base at V and 8 bases at J, with 9 bases between. The CDR3 is made up of 13 amino acids. Germline-derived CDR1 and CDR2 are SNHLY and FYNNEI. The CDR3 spells CASSEGPGDEQFF. CDR3 nucleotide sequence: TGTGCCAGCAGTGAAGGGCCGGGTGATGAGCAGTTCTTC.

This clone showed up just a few times. This chain uses TRBV27 with TRBJ2-7; TRBD2 matches at 7 bases. V was clipped by 5 bases and J by 0 bases; unmatched bases: 10. Germline-derived CDR1 and CDR2 are MNHEY and SMNVEV (reference sequence). The CDR3 consists of 16 residues. The CDR3: CASSLRDSGSSYEQYF. Here the CDR3 DNA reads TGTGCCAGCAGTCTACGAGATAGCGGGTCCTCCTACGAGCAGTACTTC.

The CDR3 sequence is CASSVLAGGPSYEQYF. CDR3 nucleotides: TGTGCCAGCAGCGTCCTAGCGGGAGGGCCCTCCTACGAGCAGTACTTC. The V call is TRBV7-9, the J call TRBJ2-7; 12 bases are shared with TRBD2. Germline CDR1 reads SEHNR; CDR2 reads FQNEAQ (reference sequence). This CDR3 comprises 16 residues. The V and J ends lost 5 bases and 0 bases, in that order; junction bases with no gene match: 5.

The chain carries TRBV18 and TRBJ2-4; the D is unclear. Germline CDR1 KGHSH, CDR2 LQKENI. This CDR3 has 15 residues. The V end was cut by 6 bases, the J end by 0 bases, with 12 bases between. CDR3 amino acids: CASSGGALAKNIQYF. The CDR3 DNA is TGTGCCAGCTCCGGCGGAGCCCTAGCCAAAAACATTCAGTACTTC.

The CDR3 spells CASSLAGTTNEKLFF. CDR3 sequence (DNA): TGTGCCAGCAGCCTTGCCGGGACAACTAATGAAAAACTGTTTTTT. V gene TRBV7-6 combines with J gene TRBJ1-4; D remains unclear. This CDR3 has 15 residues. The V end was cut by 5 bases, the J end by 0 bases, with 10 bases between. The germline V gene has CDR1 SGHVS and CDR2 FNYEAQ. The variable domain in full, with the rest retrieved from reference TRBV7-6 and TRBJ1-4, is GAGVSQSPRYKVTKRGQDVALRCDPISGHVSLYWYRQALGQGPEFLTYFNYEAQQDKSGLPNDRFSAERPEGSISTLTIQRTEQRDSAMYRCASSLAGTTNEKLFFGSGTQLSVL.

This chain links TRBV6-5 with TRBJ1-2; tentative D call: TRBD1 (5 bases). This CDR3 comprises 15 residues. CDR1 is MNHEY and CDR2 is SVGAGI in the germline V gene. V was cut by 7 bases and J by 3 bases, with 18 bases left in between. The CDR3 DNA follows: TGTGCCAGCACCCTGAGCGCGGGGCCGGACTATGGCTACACCTTC. This sequence encodes CASTLSAGPDYGYTF.

The chain links TRBV5-1 to TRBJ1-4; D is undetermined. V lost 4 bases to trimming and J lost 8 bases, with 12 bases between them. The CDR3 spans 13 residues. CDR1 and CDR2 (germline): SGHRS, YFSETQ. The DNA of the CDR3 is TGCGCCAGCAGCCGGAGGGAAGGCGAAAAACTGTTTTTT. It encodes CASSRREGEKLFF.

The chain combines TRBV9 with TRBJ2-1; 10 bases match TRBD2. Germline V gene lookup returns CDR1 SGDLS and CDR2 YYNGEE. This CDR3 is 16 amino acids long. Germline trimming cut 3 bases from V and 0 bases from J; bases unmatched to any gene: 3. The CDR3 DNA reads TGTGCCAGCAGCGCGAGCGGGAGGGGCTCCTACAATGAGCAGTTCTTC. Its translation is CASSASGRGSYNEQFF. Drawing the rest from reference TRBV9 and TRBJ2-1, the complete variable domain is DSGVTQTPKHLITATGQRVTLRCSPRSGDLSVYWYQQSLDQGLQFLIQYYNGEERAKGNILERFSAQQFPDLHSELNLSSLELGDSALYFCASSASGRGSYNEQFFGPGTRLTVL.

This sequence joins TRBV7-3 and TRBJ2-3; possibly TRBD2 for D (6 bases). The V end was cut by 5 bases, the J end by 2 bases, with 11 bases between. The length of the CDR3 is 14 residues. CDR1 SGHTA and CDR2 FQGTGA come from the germline V gene. The CDR3 DNA is TGTGCCAGCAGCCGGGCGGGGATCACAGATACGCAGTATTTT. Translation: CASSRAGITDTQYF.

The chain is built from TRBV7-2 and TRBJ2-7, with a possible D match to TRBD1 (6 bases). Germline CDR1 is SGHTA and CDR2 is FQGNSA. There are 13 residues in the CDR3. Trimming removed 0 bases at V and 6 bases at J, with 9 bases between. CDR3 DNA: TGTGCCAGCAGCTTAGCCTCAGGGGTCGAGCAGTACTTC. Translation gives CASSLASGVEQYF.

The chain carries TRBV18 and TRBJ1-5, with 8 bases lining up with TRBD1. Trimming took 6 bases from V and 5 from J; bases not matched to a gene: 6. The germline gives CDR1 KGHSH, CDR2 LQKENI. This CDR3 has 14 amino acids. The CDR3 region is CASSSTGDDQPQHF. CDR3 nucleotides: TGTGCCAGCTCGTCGACAGGGGATGATCAGCCCCAGCATTTT.

The rearrangement uses TRBV2 and TRBJ2-3; 10 bases are a match to TRBD2. Looked up from germline, CDR1 is SNHLY and CDR2 is FYNNEI. Trimming at V came to 5 bases and at J to 5 bases, leaving 7 bases not matched to a gene. The CDR3 extends over 15 amino acids. The CDR3 is CASSPLAGEVDTQYF. CDR3 DNA sequence: TGTGCCAGCAGTCCCCTAGCGGGAGAGGTAGATACGCAGTATTTT. Complete variable domain (other parts from reference TRBV2 and TRBJ2-3): EPEVTQTPSHQVTQMGQEVILRCVPISNHLYFYWYRQILGQKVEFLVSFYNNEISEKSEIFDDQFSVERPDGSNFTLKIRSTKLEDSAMYFCASSPLAGEVDTQYFGPGTRLTVL.

The V gene is TRBV6-1, the J gene TRBJ1-1, with a possible D match to TRBD1 (6 bases). This CDR3 contains 13 residues. Trimming cost V 6 bases and J 2 bases, with 10 bases left between them. Germline V gene data show CDR1 as MNHNS and CDR2 as SASEGT. Here the CDR3 DNA reads TGTGCCAGCAGAAGGGGGACAAACACTGAAGCTTTCTTT. Encoded protein: CASRRGTNTEAFF.

The chain carries TRBV5-4 and TRBJ2-7, with a possible D match to TRBD1 (6 bases). The CDR3 has 14 residues. V lost 4 bases, J lost 0 bases, and 11 bases lay in between. The V gene's germline CDR1 is SGHNT and CDR2 YYREEE (reference sequence). CDR3 residues: CASSRQQGSYEQYF. The CDR3 DNA follows: TGTGCCAGCAGCCGACAACAGGGCTCCTACGAGCAGTACTTC.